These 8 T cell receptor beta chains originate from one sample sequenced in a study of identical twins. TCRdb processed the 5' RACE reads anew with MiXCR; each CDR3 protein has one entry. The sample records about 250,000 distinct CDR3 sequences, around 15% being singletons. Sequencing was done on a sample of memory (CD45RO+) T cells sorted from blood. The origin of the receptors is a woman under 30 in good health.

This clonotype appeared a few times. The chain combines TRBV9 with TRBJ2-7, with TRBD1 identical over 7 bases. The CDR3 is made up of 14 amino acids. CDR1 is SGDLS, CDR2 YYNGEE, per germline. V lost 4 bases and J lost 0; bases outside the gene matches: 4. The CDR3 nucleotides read TGTGCCAGCAGCAAGCGACAGGGCTCCTACGAGCAGTACTTC. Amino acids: CASSKRQGSYEQYF.

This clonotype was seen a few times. DNA of the CDR3: TGTGCCACCAGTGCGGGATTCCTAGGGGAGCTGTTTTTT. It translates to CATSAGFLGELFF. This sequence joins TRBV24-1 and TRBJ2-2, with a weak D call TRBD2 (5 bases). The CDR3 consists of 13 residues. V shed 5 bases and J shed 8 bases, with 11 bases lying between them. Germline CDR1 and CDR2: KGHDR and SFDVKD.

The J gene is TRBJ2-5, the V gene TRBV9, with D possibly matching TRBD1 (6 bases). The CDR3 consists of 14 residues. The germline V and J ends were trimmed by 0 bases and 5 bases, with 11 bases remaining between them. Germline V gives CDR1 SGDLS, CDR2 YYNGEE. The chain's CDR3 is CASSVGGLSETQYF. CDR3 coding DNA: TGTGCCAGCAGCGTAGGGGGGCTAAGTGAGACCCAGTACTTC. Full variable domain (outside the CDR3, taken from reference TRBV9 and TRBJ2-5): DSGVTQTPKHLITATGQRVTLRCSPRSGDLSVYWYQQSLDQGLQFLIQYYNGEERAKGNILERFSAQQFPDLHSELNLSSLELGDSALYFCASSVGGLSETQYFGPGTRLLVL.

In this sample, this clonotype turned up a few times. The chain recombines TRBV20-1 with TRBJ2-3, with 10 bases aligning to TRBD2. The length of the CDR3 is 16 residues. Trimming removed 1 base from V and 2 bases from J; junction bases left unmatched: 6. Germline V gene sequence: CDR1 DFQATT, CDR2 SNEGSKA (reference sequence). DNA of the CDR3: TGCAGTGCTAGAGTCCCTAGCGGGGGTGTCACAGATACGCAGTATTTT. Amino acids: CSARVPSGGVTDTQYF.

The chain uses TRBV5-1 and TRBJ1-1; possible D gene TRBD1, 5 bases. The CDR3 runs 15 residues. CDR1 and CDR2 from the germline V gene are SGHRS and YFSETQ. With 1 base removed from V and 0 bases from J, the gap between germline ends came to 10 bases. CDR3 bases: TGCGCCAGCAGCTTGAACGACAGATTGAACACTGAAGCTTTCTTT. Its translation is CASSLNDRLNTEAFF. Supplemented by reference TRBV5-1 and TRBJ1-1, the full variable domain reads KAGVTQTPRYLIKTRGQQVTLSCSPISGHRSVSWYQQTPGQGLQFLFEYFSETQRNKGNFPGRFSGRQFSNSRSEMNVSTLELGDSALYLCASSLNDRLNTEAFFGQGTRLTVV.

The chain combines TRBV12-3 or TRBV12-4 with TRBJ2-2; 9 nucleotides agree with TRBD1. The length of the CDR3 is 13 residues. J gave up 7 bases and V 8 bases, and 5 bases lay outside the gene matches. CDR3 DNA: TGTGCCAGCTCGACAGGGGGGGACGGGGAGCTGTTTTTT. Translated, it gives CASSTGGDGELFF.

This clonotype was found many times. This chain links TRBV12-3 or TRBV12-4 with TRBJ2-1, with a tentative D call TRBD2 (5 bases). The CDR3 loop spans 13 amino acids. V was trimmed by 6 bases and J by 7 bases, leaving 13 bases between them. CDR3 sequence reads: CASRESEENEQFF. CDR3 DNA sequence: TGTGCCAGCAGAGAGTCGGAGGAGAATGAGCAGTTCTTC.

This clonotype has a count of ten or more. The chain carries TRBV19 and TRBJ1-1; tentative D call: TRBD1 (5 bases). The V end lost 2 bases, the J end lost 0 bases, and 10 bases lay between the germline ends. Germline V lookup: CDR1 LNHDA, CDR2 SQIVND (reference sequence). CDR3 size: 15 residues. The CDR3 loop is CASSIQGLMNTEAFF. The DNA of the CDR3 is TGTGCCAGTAGTATACAGGGACTGATGAACACTGAAGCTTTCTTT.